This entry features one T cell receptor beta chain sequence. This sample was included in a study of cytomegalovirus exposure and HLA in healthy donors. With 60 Vbeta and 13 Jbeta primers, the PCR was carried out. Clones were sequenced by immunoSEQ multiplex PCR, and TCRdb holds only the in-frame ones, with some missing. The sample includes roughly 89,000 clones, around 82% of them seen just once. V shed 5 bases, J shed 5 bases, and the junction held 7 bases outside the gene matches. The CDR3 totals 14 residues. Germline lookup yields CDR1 GTSNPN and CDR2 SVGIG (reference sequence). V gene TRBV30 combines with J gene TRBJ1-5, with TRBD1 matching over 9 bases. Sequenced material: PBMCs. The origin of this receptor is a man aged 18 to 30 in good health and CMV-seronegative. The CDR3 nucleotides are TGTGCCTGGGCCCCGTGGACAGGGGATCAGCCCCAGCATTTT. As protein: CAWAPWTGDQPQHF.